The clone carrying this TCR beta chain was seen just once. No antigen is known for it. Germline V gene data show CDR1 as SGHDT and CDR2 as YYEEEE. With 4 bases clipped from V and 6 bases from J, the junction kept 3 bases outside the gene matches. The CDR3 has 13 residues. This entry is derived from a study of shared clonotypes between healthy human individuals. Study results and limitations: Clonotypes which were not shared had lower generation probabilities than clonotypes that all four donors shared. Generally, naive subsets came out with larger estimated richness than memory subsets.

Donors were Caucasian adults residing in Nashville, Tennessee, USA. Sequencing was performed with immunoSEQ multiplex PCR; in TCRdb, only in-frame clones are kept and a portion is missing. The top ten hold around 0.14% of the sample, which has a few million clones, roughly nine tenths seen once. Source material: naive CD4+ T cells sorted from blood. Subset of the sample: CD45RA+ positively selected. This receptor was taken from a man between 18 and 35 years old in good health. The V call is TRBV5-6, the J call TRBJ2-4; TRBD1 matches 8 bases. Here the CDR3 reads CASSLTGVNIQYF. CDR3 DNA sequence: TGTGCCAGCAGCCTGACAGGGGTAAACATTCAGTACTTC.